The rows below give T cell receptor beta chains drawn from one sample of a study of shared clonotypes between healthy human individuals. Produced via immunoSEQ multiplex PCR; TCRdb's table is partial and in-frame only. The table shows approximately 2,200,000 clones, with approximately 94% occurring only once. Sequencing was done on a sample of naive CD8+ T cells from PBMCs. These receptors were taken from a man between 18 and 35 years old in good health. Some clones in this sample may be carry-over from other donors' samples. CDR3s include the opening cysteine and the closing phenylalanine or tryptophan. The D gene is left open where the match is weak. Not every row has a clone size; where given, it reads once, few, many or a size class.

j_call	v_call	d_call	clone_size	cdr3_aa	cdr3_nt
TRBJ2-7	TRBV7-9	NA	once	CASSSPGSHYEQYF	TGTGCCAGCAGCTCCCCCGGGAGTCATTACGAGCAGTACTTC
TRBJ2-7	TRBV6-6	NA	NA	CASSYEGGRYEQYF	TGTGCCAGCAGTTATGAAGGGGGTCGGTACGAGCAGTACTTC
TRBJ2-3	TRBV10-3	NA	NA	CAMRTASTDTQYF	TGTGCCATGAGGACAGCTAGCACAGATACGCAGTATTTT
TRBJ1-2	TRBV7-8	NA	NA	CASSSDGGPPGIGYTF	TGTGCCAGCAGTTCGGATGGGGGACCGCCTGGTATTGGCTACACCTTC
TRBJ2-7	TRBV5-1	NA	NA	CASRVRLEISYEQYF	TGCGCCAGCAGAGTTCGGCTGGAGATCTCCTACGAGCAGTACTTC
TRBJ2-7	TRBV30	TRBD1	NA	CACHKRGLGYEQYF	TGTGCCTGCCATAAAAGGGGGCTAGGCTACGAGCAGTACTTC
TRBJ2-7	TRBV7-9	NA	NA	CASSSIRVPSEQYF	TGTGCCAGCAGCTCAATTAGGGTCCCCTCCGAGCAGTACTTC
TRBJ2-1	TRBV15	TRBD2	NA	CATSRVRRGGYNEQFF	TGTGCCACCAGCAGAGTCAGGCGGGGGGGATACAATGAGCAGTTCTTC
TRBJ2-2	TRBV19	NA	NA	CASHGDRVGAGTGELFF	TGTGCCAGCCACGGAGATCGGGTAGGGGCCGGCACCGGGGAGCTGTTTTTT
TRBJ2-2	TRBV7-9	TRBD1	NA	CASSFRDRGTGELFF	TGTGCCAGCAGCTTCCGGGACAGGGGGACCGGGGAGCTGTTTTTT
TRBJ2-5	TRBV28	NA	NA	CASSSGAETQYF	TGTGCCAGCAGTTCCGGGGCCGAGACCCAGTACTTC
TRBJ1-2	TRBV6-6	TRBD1	NA	CASSWTGSIAIDGYTF	TGTGCCAGCAGTTGGACAGGGAGTATTGCTATAGATGGCTACACCTTC
TRBJ2-1	TRBV29-1	TRBD2	NA	CSVELMGLAYNEQFF	TGCAGCGTTGAATTGATGGGACTAGCCTACAATGAGCAGTTCTTC
TRBJ2-3	TRBV7-3	TRBD2	NA	CASSISGSTDTQYF	TGTGCCAGCAGCATTAGCGGGAGCACAGATACGCAGTATTTT
TRBJ2-7	TRBV27	NA	NA	CASSMAGLYEQYF	TGTGCCAGCAGTATGGCCGGGTTATACGAGCAGTACTTC
TRBJ2-1	TRBV7-3	NA	NA	CASSLTLTSYYNEQFF	TGTGCCAGCAGCTTAACGTTGACTTCCTACTACAATGAGCAGTTCTTC
TRBJ2-7	TRBV28	TRBD1	NA	CASSPATGILYEQYF	TGTGCCAGCAGTCCCGCGACAGGGATCCTTTACGAGCAGTACTTC
TRBJ1-2	TRBV9	TRBD1	NA	CASSQGTGRIYGYTF	TGTGCCAGCAGCCAAGGGACAGGGAGAATCTATGGCTACACCTTC
TRBJ2-7	TRBV7-6	NA	NA	CASSLRRNYEQYF	TGTGCCAGCAGCCTAAGGCGGAATTACGAGCAGTACTTC
TRBJ1-2	TRBV27	TRBD1	NA	CASSGGQANGYTF	TGTGCCAGCAGTGGCGGACAGGCAAATGGCTACACCTTC
TRBJ2-7	TRBV6-4	TRBD2	NA	CASSDLLGGEQYF	TGTGCCAGCAGTGATCTCCTGGGGGGGGAGCAGTACTTC
TRBJ2-1	TRBV2	TRBD2	NA	CASSETMASGYNEQFF	TGTGCCAGCAGTGAGACTATGGCTAGCGGATACAATGAGCAGTTCTTC
TRBJ1-2	TRBV27	NA	once	CASSPTSQGGYTF	TGTGCCAGCAGCCCAACGAGCCAGGGTGGCTACACCTTC
TRBJ2-3	TRBV4-1	NA	NA	CASSPQNGNDFDTQYF	TGCGCCAGCAGCCCACAGAACGGAAACGATTTCGATACGCAGTATTTT
TRBJ2-6	TRBV9	NA	once	CASAKDSGANVLTF	TGTGCCAGCGCAAAAGACTCTGGGGCCAACGTCCTGACTTTC
TRBJ2-7	TRBV27	NA	NA	CASSPLGSTYEQYF	TGTGCCAGCAGTCCTCTTGGGAGCACCTACGAGCAGTACTTC
TRBJ2-5	TRBV6-6	NA	NA	CASSYYGTPETQYF	TGTGCCAGCAGTTACTACGGGACCCCAGAGACCCAGTACTTC
TRBJ1-2	TRBV28	TRBD1	NA	CASMDRTYGYTF	TGTGCCAGCATGGACAGGACCTATGGCTACACCTTC
TRBJ2-2	TRBV7-3	NA	NA	CASSFERSGELFF	TGTGCCAGCAGCTTCGAAAGATCCGGGGAGCTGTTTTTT
TRBJ2-1	TRBV19	NA	NA	CASSIDRLGQFF	TGTGCCAGTAGTATAGATCGGTTGGGGCAGTTCTTC
TRBJ1-1	TRBV6-6	NA	NA	CASSGRHGLYAEAFF	TGTGCCAGCAGTGGACGTCACGGCTTGTACGCTGAAGCTTTCTTT
TRBJ2-1	TRBV19	TRBD1	NA	CASSASDRVFDEQFF	TGTGCCAGTAGTGCCTCGGACAGGGTATTCGATGAGCAGTTCTTC
TRBJ1-1	TRBV9	TRBD1	NA	CASSVKPGGGGTEAFF	TGTGCCAGCAGCGTCAAGCCAGGGGGCGGGGGCACTGAAGCTTTCTTT
TRBJ1-1	TRBV4-2	NA	NA	CASSLTGEAFF	TGTGCCAGCAGCCTAACAGGTGAAGCTTTCTTT
TRBJ2-1	TRBV18	NA	NA	CASSPARVNEQFF	TGTGCCAGCTCACCGGCCAGGGTCAATGAGCAGTTCTTC
TRBJ2-1	TRBV28	NA	once	CASSFVGNNNEQFF	TGTGCCAGCAGTTTCGTCGGGAATAACAATGAGCAGTTCTTC
TRBJ2-7	TRBV6-6	NA	NA	CASTAGRHEQYF	TGTGCCAGCACGGCGGGTCGCCACGAGCAGTACTTC
TRBJ2-7	TRBV7-8	TRBD2	NA	CASSLRLAGGQWDEQYF	TGTGCCAGCAGCTTGAGACTAGCGGGGGGTCAATGGGACGAGCAGTACTTC
TRBJ2-2	TRBV7-9	NA	NA	CASSFGGANTGELFF	TGTGCCAGCAGCTTTGGGGGCGCGAACACCGGGGAGCTGTTTTTT
TRBJ2-2	TRBV5-1	NA	NA	CASSLRAGSLTGELFF	TGCGCCAGCAGCCTTAGAGCGGGCAGCCTCACCGGGGAGCTGTTTTTT
TRBJ1-2	TRBV5-6	NA	NA	CASSLWRLGDGYTF	TGTGCCAGCAGCTTATGGAGGCTCGGGGATGGCTACACCTTC
TRBJ2-7	TRBV9	TRBD2	NA	CASSARTSDYEQYF	TGTGCCAGCAGCGCCCGGACTAGCGACTACGAGCAGTACTTC
TRBJ2-3	TRBV5-1	TRBD2	NA	CASRVTSARTDTQYF	TGCGCCAGCAGGGTGACTAGCGCCCGCACAGATACGCAGTATTTT
TRBJ2-2	TRBV6-5	TRBD2	NA	CASSARLAGGELFF	TGTGCCAGCAGTGCCCGACTAGCCGGCGGGGAGCTGTTTTTT